Sequencing of this T cell receptor (beta chain) was carried out in a study of control samples from healthy donors and cancer patients. Sequencing was performed with immunoSEQ multiplex PCR; in TCRdb, only in-frame clones are kept and a portion is missing. The top ten clones hold 3% to 5% of a sample with roughly 30,000 clones, about 85% of them seen once. The J segment lost 2 bases and the V segment lost 1 base, leaving 4 bases of the junction unmatched. The CDR3 spans 16 residues. CDR1 MNHNY and CDR2 SVGAGI come from the germline V gene (reference sequence). This chain links TRBV6-6 with TRBJ1-5, with 8 nucleotides matching TRBD1. The material sequenced was formalin-fixed, paraffin-embedded tissue. The source of this sequence is a female donor with melanoma. In DNA form, the CDR3 reads TGTGCCAGCAGTTACTTGACAGGGGTTGGCAATCAGCCCCAGCATTTT. Translated: CASSYLTGVGNQPQHF.